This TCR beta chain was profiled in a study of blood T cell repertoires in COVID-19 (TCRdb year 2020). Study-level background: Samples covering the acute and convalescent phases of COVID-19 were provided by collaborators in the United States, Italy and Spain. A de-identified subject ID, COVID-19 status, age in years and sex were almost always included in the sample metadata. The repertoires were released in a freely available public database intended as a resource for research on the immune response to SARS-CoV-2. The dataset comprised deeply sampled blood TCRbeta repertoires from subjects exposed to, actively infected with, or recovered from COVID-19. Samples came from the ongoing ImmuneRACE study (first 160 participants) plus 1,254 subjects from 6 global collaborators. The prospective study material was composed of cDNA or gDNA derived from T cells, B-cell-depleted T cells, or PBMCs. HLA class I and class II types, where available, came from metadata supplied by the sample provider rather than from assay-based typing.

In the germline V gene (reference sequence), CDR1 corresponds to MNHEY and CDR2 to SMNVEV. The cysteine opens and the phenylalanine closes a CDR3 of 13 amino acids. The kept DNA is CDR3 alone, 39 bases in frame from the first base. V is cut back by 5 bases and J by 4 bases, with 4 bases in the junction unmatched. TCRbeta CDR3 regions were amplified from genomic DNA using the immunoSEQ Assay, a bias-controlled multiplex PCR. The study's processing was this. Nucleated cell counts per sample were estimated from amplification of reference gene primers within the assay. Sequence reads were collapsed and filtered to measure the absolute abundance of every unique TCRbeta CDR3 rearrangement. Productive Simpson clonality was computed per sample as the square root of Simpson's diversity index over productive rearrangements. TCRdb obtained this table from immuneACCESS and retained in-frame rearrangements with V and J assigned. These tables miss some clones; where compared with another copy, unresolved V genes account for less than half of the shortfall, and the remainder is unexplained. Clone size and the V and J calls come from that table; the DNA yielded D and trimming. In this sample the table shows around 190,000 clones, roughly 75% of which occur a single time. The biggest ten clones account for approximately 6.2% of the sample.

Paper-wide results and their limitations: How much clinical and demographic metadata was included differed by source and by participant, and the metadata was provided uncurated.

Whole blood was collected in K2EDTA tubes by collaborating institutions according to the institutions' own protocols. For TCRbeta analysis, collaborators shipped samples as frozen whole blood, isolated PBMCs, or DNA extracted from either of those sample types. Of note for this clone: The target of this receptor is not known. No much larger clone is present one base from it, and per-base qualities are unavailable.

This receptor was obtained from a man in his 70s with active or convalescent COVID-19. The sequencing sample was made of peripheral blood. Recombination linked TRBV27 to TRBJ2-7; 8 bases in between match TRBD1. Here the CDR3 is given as CASSRDRLYEQYF. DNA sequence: TGTGCCAGCAGTCGGGACAGGCTTTACGAGCAGTACTTC.